This entry concerns a single T cell receptor (beta chain). What it binds is unknown. This specimen belongs to a study of T cells after posttransplantation cyclophosphamide. Repertoires were generated with immunoSEQ multiplex PCR, while TCRdb's copy carries only in-frame clones and drops some. The data show around 2,400 clones, 85% seen once. The J segment lost 5 bases and the V segment lost 4 bases, leaving 8 bases of the junction unmatched. The CDR3 has 15 residues. Per the germline V gene, CDR1 is SGHRS and CDR2 is YFSETQ. Study-wide findings and caveats: After PTCy, TRB diversity resembled that of CNI/methotrexate controls. TRB overlap between skin or GI tissue T cells and blood was limited.

A marrow graft followed busulfan-fludarabine conditioning, with cyclophosphamide on days +3 and +4. The sequencing here drew on PBMCs, taken after allogeneic stem cell transplant with posttransplant cyclophosphamide. The clonotype comes from a young adult male patient who received an allogeneic stem cell transplant from a related donor, was CMV-positive, and had acute GVHD only. Part of the T cell pool may stem from the graft donor. The rearrangement links TRBV5-1 to TRBJ2-3; 9 positions match TRBD2. In nucleotides, the CDR3 is TGCGCCAGCAGCAGCTGGACTAGCGATCGAGATACGCAGTATTTT. Its translation: CASSSWTSDRDTQYF.